This T cell receptor (beta chain) was found in a study of glioma-infiltrating T cells after dendritic cell vaccination. V gave up 2 bases and J gave up 7 bases; unmatched junction bases: 5. This CDR3 has 15 residues. Germline lookup yields CDR1 SGHDT and CDR2 YYEEEE. Using immunoSEQ multiplex PCR, the repertoire was profiled, and TCRdb retains in-frame clones only, with some absent. This table holds around 100,000 clones, roughly 80% found once. Blood PBMC samples: pre-vaccination, two weeks post third vaccination, and at tumor progression. This sequence joins TRBV5-6 and TRBJ2-2; 10 positions match TRBD1. The origin of this receptor is a human donor with glioblastoma. Sequencing used blood, obtained before dendritic cell vaccination. CDR3 nucleotides: TGTGCCAGCAGCTTCGGACAGGGGGAGATCGGGGAGCTGTTTTTT. It codes for CASSFGQGEIGELFF.